These T cell receptor beta chains were read from a single sample in a study of PD-1 blockade in classical Hodgkin lymphoma. The protocol was immunoSEQ multiplex PCR, while the TCRdb copy is restricted to in-frame clones and leaves out a portion. The sample lists about 22,000 clones; approximately 69% were seen once. The starting material was peripheral blood mononuclear cells (PBMCs), obtained at baseline. The receptors here all came from a human donor with classical Hodgkin lymphoma. CDR3s include the opening cysteine and the closing phenylalanine or tryptophan. A D gene is named only where the DNA matches it firmly. Expanded clones get a size class; other rows say once, few or many, or leave the size out.

>TRBV5-4|-|TRBJ2-1|-
CASSLSGAAYNEQFF
TGTGCCAGCAGCTTAAGTGGCGCCGCGTACAATGAGCAGTTCTTC
>TRBV21-1|-|TRBJ2-6|-
CASRQGYVSGANVLTF
TGTGCCAGCAGACAGGGATACGTATCTGGGGCCAACGTCCTGACTTTC
>TRBV29-1|TRBD2|TRBJ2-1|-
CSFSSGGYNEQFF
TGCAGCTTCTCTAGCGGGGGTTACAATGAGCAGTTCTTC
>TRBV7-4|-|TRBJ1-6|-
CASSPSPDRPINSPLHF
TGTGCCAGCAGCCCTAGCCCCGACAGACCGATAAATTCACCCCTCCACTTT
>TRBV18|-|TRBJ1-1|-
CASSPSRQSEAFF
TGTGCCAGCTCACCATCCAGGCAGTCCGAAGCTTTCTTT
>TRBV27|TRBD1|TRBJ1-2|medium-sized
CASSLYGTGNPYGYTF
TGTGCCAGCAGTTTATACGGGACAGGGAACCCCTATGGCTACACCTTC
>TRBV19|-|TRBJ1-1|-
CASSLGRGDEAFF
TGTGCCAGTAGTTTAGGACGTGGTGATGAAGCTTTCTTT
>TRBV5-5|-|TRBJ2-6|-
CASSLRAGANVLTF
TGTGCCAGCAGCTTGAGGGCCGGGGCCAACGTCCTGACTTTC
>TRBV19|TRBD1|TRBJ2-7|-
CASSIGTGVFYEQYF
TGTGCCAGTAGTATAGGGACAGGAGTTTTCTACGAGCAGTACTTC
>TRBV4-2|TRBD1|TRBJ1-1|few
CASSQEEAGGRNTEAFF
TGTGCCAGCAGCCAAGAAGAAGCAGGGGGGAGGAACACTGAAGCTTTCTTT
>TRBV28|TRBD1|TRBJ2-1|-
CASSSPPGTGIYNEQFF
TGTGCCAGCAGTAGCCCCCCTGGGACAGGGATATACAATGAGCAGTTCTTC
>TRBV6-5|-|TRBJ2-5|-
CASSHGFQETQYF
TGTGCCAGCAGTCACGGGTTCCAAGAGACCCAGTACTTC
>TRBV9|-|TRBJ2-1|few
CASSVALLAPEFF
TGTGCCAGCAGCGTAGCTCTCCTAGCCCCTGAGTTCTTC
>TRBV2|TRBD2|TRBJ2-2|-
CASSGTRPSNTGELFF
TGTGCCAGCAGTGGGACTAGGCCTTCGAACACCGGGGAGCTGTTTTTT
>TRBV5-6|-|TRBJ1-1|-
CASSQRTEAFF
TGTGCCAGCAGCCAGAGGACTGAAGCTTTCTTT
>TRBV6-6|-|TRBJ2-7|few
CASSYDSAYEQYF
TGTGCCAGCAGTTACGACAGCGCCTACGAGCAGTACTTC
>TRBV19|-|TRBJ2-2|few
CASSIEAALRTGELFF
TGTGCCAGTAGTATAGAAGCAGCCTTGAGGACCGGGGAGCTGTTTTTT
>TRBV7-3|TRBD2|TRBJ2-7|once
CASSISGGLNSYEQYF
TGTGCCAGCAGCATTAGCGGGGGGCTAAACTCCTACGAGCAGTACTTC
>TRBV11-2|TRBD2|TRBJ2-5|-
CASSLGLAGETQYF
TGTGCCAGCAGCTTGGGACTAGCTGGGGAGACCCAGTACTTC
>TRBV19|-|TRBJ1-1|few
CASSVGLNTEAFF
TGTGCCAGTAGTGTGGGTTTGAACACTGAAGCTTTCTTT
>TRBV6-5|TRBD1|TRBJ2-7|-
CASRRSQGTGRENF
TGTGCCAGCAGGAGGAGCCAAGGGACAGGACGAGAGAACTTC
>TRBV7-6|TRBD1|TRBJ2-6|-
CASSPVGQPNHSGANVLTF
TGTGCCAGCAGCCCGGTGGGACAGCCTAACCACTCTGGGGCCAACGTCCTGACTTTC
>TRBV4-3|TRBD2|TRBJ2-1|-
CASSLGGGTNEQFF
TGCGCCAGCAGCCTAGGCGGGGGGACGAATGAGCAGTTCTTC
>TRBV19|TRBD1|TRBJ2-7|-
CASSPRDRDEQYF
TGTGCCAGTAGTCCCCGGGACAGGGACGAGCAGTACTTC
>TRBV4-3|TRBD2|TRBJ2-1|-
CASSQVGGLGEQFF
TGCGCCAGCAGCCAAGTGGGAGGACTAGGGGAGCAGTTCTTC
>TRBV29-1|-|TRBJ1-4|-
CSVELGVREKLFF
TGCAGCGTTGAACTAGGGGTGCGGGAAAAACTGTTTTTT
>TRBV5-6|-|TRBJ2-7|-
CASSYGTGERIYEQYF
TGTGCCAGCAGCTATGGGACCGGGGAGAGGATCTACGAGCAGTACTTC
>TRBV19|-|TRBJ1-1|-
CASYGLSDSGDNTEAFF
TGTGCCAGTTACGGCCTCTCGGACTCGGGCGACAACACTGAAGCTTTCTTT
>TRBV30|TRBD2|TRBJ2-7|-
CACKGTTYEQYF
TGTGCCTGTAAGGGGACTACCTACGAGCAGTACTTC
>TRBV27|-|TRBJ2-7|-
CASSFSGSPYEQYF
TGTGCCAGCAGTTTTTCAGGGAGCCCCTACGAGCAGTACTTC
>TRBV25-1|-|TRBJ2-3|-
CASSRGGTDTQYF
TGTGCCAGCAGTCGAGGGGGGACAGATACGCAGTATTTT
>TRBV7-8|-|TRBJ2-4|-
CASSSLSGGASKNIQYF
TGTGCCAGCAGCTCCCTTTCAGGGGGGGCGTCCAAAAACATTCAGTACTTC
>TRBV28|-|TRBJ2-3|-
CASSLDKGTDTQYF
TGTGCCAGCAGTCTGGACAAGGGCACAGATACGCAGTATTTT
>TRBV7-9|-|TRBJ1-1|medium-sized
CASSKDRGVTEAFF
TGTGCCAGCAGCAAGGACCGAGGGGTTACTGAAGCTTTCTTT
>TRBV28|-|TRBJ2-6|-
CASSSPLGTSGANVLTF
TGTGCCAGCAGTTCGCCTTTGGGGACCTCTGGGGCCAACGTCCTGACTTTC
>TRBV6-5|-|TRBJ1-3|-
CASSYELESSGNTIYF
TGTGCCAGCAGTTACGAGTTGGAGAGCTCTGGAAACACCATATATTTT
>TRBV5-6|-|TRBJ1-6|-
CASFIWDYDNSPLHF
TGTGCCAGCTTTATTTGGGATTACGATAATTCACCCCTCCACTTT
>TRBV4-1|-|TRBJ1-3|-
CASSQIGTPVSNTIYF
TGCGCCAGCAGCCAAATCGGGACACCAGTTAGTAACACCATATATTTT
>TRBV7-6|-|TRBJ2-2|medium-sized
CASSRRGNTGELFF
TGTGCCAGCAGCCGCAGGGGTAACACCGGGGAGCTGTTTTTT
>TRBV20-1|TRBD1|TRBJ2-4|-
CSAGTGNIQYF
TGCAGTGCTGGGACAGGGAACATTCAGTACTTC
>TRBV6-6|TRBD2|TRBJ2-3|-
CASRRLAGGVDTQYF
TGTGCCAGCAGACGACTAGCGGGGGGAGTGGATACGCAGTATTTT
>TRBV7-2|TRBD1|TRBJ2-2|-
CASTGTVHTGELFF
TGTGCCAGTACCGGGACAGTCCACACCGGGGAGCTGTTTTTT
>TRBV7-3|TRBD1|TRBJ2-1|-
CASSLAQGADNEQFF
TGTGCCAGCAGCTTAGCCCAGGGGGCTGACAATGAGCAGTTCTTC
>TRBV4-3|TRBD2|TRBJ2-7|medium-sized
CASSQDRGLAGLTYEQYF
TGCGCCAGCAGCCAAGATCGTGGACTAGCGGGACTTACCTACGAGCAGTACTTC
>TRBV11-2|TRBD1|TRBJ2-7|few
CASSSGQLYEQYF
TGTGCCAGCAGCTCGGGACAGCTCTACGAGCAGTACTTC
>TRBV9|-|TRBJ1-1|medium-sized
CASSVVSGLRTEAFF
TGTGCCAGCAGCGTAGTTTCGGGTTTAAGGACTGAAGCTTTCTTT
>TRBV2|-|TRBJ2-3|-
CASSEGHLWSTDTQYF
TGTGCCAGCAGTGAAGGACACCTCTGGAGCACAGATACGCAGTATTTT
>TRBV28|-|TRBJ2-4|-
CASSLSGQNIQYF
TGTGCCAGCAGTTTATCAGGCCAAAACATTCAGTACTTC
>TRBV12-5|-|TRBJ1-6|-
CASGLVLLLKSTGPSPLHF
TGTGCTAGTGGTTTGGTACTCCTCCTTAAATCGACAGGCCCTTCACCCCTCCACTTT
>TRBV7-9|TRBD1|TRBJ1-1|-
CASSRDRVTNTEAFF
TGTGCCAGCAGCAGAGACAGGGTTACTAACACTGAAGCTTTCTTT
>TRBV6-5|-|TRBJ1-1|few
CASSYSSANTEAFF
TGTGCCAGCAGTTATTCGTCAGCAAACACTGAAGCTTTCTTT
>TRBV5-1|-|TRBJ1-2|-
CASSYAGEGYTF
TGCGCCAGCAGCTACGCCGGGGAGGGCTACACCTTC